The table lists the clone carrying this T cell receptor (beta chain) with a few counts. Its matching antigen is unknown. The source of the sample is a study of T-cell memory formation after mild COVID-19. Study results and limitations: Nothing confirmed that second-wave clones peaking on day 37 were specific for SARS-CoV-2. Day 15 to 85 contracting clones showed balanced CD4/CD8; day 15 to 37 expanders favored CD4+.

The CDR3 sequence is 15 residues long. V gave up 5 bases and J gave up 3 bases; unmatched junction bases: 6. Germline V gives CDR1 MGHRA, CDR2 YSYEKL. Constant-segment primers were used for 5'RACE, and the resulting TCR alpha and TCR beta cDNA libraries carried sample barcodes and UMIs. TCRdb itself ran the 5' RACE reads through MiXCR, one entry per CDR3 protein. The data contain some 69,000 distinct CDR3 sequences, 16% of them seen just once; the ten biggest clones take up roughly 30%. The gene calls are TRBV4-1 and TRBJ2-3; 9 bases agree with TRBD1. Sequenced sample: PBMCs or a T cell subset sorted from them (not recorded which). This clonotype originated in an adult woman who had mild COVID-19 (a few samples of this study predate the infection). Cell type and time point are not known. CDR3 region: CASSSDRGGTDTQYF. The CDR3, as DNA: TGCGCCAGCAGCTCCGACAGGGGGGGGACAGATACGCAGTATTTT.